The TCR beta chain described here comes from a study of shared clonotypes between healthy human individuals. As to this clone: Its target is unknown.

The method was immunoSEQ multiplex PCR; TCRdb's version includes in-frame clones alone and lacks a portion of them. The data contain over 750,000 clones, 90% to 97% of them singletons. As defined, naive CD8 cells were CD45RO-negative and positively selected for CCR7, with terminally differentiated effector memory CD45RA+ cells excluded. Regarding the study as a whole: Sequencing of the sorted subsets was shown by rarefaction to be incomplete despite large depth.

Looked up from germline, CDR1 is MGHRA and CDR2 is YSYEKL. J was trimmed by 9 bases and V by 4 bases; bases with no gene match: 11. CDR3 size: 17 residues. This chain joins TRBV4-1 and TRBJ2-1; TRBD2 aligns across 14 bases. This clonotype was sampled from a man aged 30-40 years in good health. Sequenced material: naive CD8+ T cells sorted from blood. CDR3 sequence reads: CASSRGTSGSTKREQFF. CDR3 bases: TGCGCCAGCAGCCGGGGGACTAGCGGGAGCACTAAACGTGAGCAGTTCTTC.